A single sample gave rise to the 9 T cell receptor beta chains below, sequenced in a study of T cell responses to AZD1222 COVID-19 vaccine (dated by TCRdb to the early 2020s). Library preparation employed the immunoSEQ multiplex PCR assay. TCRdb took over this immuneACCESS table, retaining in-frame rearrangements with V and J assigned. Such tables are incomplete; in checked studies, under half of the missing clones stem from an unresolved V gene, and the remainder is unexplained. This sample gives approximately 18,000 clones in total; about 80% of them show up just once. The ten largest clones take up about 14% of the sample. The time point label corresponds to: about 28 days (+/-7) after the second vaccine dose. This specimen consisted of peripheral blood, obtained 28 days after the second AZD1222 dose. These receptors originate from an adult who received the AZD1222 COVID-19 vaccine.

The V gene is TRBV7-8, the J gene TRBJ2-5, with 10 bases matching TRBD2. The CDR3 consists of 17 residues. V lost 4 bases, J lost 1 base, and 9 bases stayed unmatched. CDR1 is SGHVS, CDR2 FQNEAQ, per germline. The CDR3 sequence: CASSSGLAGATQETQYF. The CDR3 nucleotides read TGTGCCAGCAGCTCCGGGCTAGCGGGGGCTACCCAAGAGACCCAGTACTTC.

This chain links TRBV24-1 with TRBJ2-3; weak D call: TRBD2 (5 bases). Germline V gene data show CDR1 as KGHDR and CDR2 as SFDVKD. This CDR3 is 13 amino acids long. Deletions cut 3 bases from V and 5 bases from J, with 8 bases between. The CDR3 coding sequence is TGTGCCACCAGTGATGGACTTATAGATACGCAGTATTTT. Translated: CATSDGLIDTQYF.

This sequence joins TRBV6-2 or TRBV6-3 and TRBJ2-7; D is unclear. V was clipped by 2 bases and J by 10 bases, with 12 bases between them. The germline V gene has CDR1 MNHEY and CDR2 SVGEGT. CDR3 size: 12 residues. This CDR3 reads CASSYKSFLQYF. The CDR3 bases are TGTGCCAGCAGTTACAAATCATTTCTCCAGTACTTC.

The CDR3 DNA follows: TGTGCCAGCAGCTTTGGGCCCGACAGCGGCTATGGCTACACCTTC. It translates to CASSFGPDSGYGYTF. The gene calls are TRBV5-4 and TRBJ1-2; TRBD1 might be the D (5 bases). The CDR3 spans 15 residues. The V end was cut by 2 bases, the J end by 4 bases, with 15 bases between. Germline values: CDR1 SGHNT, CDR2 YYREEE (reference sequence).

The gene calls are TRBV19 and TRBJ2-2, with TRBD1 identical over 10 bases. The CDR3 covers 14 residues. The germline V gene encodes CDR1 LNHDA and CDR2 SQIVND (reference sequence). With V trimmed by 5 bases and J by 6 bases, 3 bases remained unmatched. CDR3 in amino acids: CASSDDRGPGELFF. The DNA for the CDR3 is TGTGCCAGTAGTGACGACAGGGGGCCCGGGGAGCTGTTTTTT.

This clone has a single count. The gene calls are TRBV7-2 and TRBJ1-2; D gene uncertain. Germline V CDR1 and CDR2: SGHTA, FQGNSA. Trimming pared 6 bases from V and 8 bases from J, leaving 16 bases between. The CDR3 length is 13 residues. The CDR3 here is CASRPRSLYGYTF. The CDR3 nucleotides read TGTGCCAGCAGGCCCCGATCTTTGTACGGCTACACCTTC.

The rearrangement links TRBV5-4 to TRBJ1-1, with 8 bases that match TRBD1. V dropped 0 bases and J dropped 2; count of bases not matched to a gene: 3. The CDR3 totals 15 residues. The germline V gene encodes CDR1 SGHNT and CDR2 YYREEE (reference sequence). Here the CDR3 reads CASSLGTGQNTEAFF. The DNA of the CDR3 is TGTGCCAGCAGCTTGGGGACAGGGCAAAACACTGAAGCTTTCTTT.

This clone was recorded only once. The DNA for the CDR3 is TGTGCCAGTCAAGAGAGGGGGCATCAGCCCCAGCATTTT. It codes for CASQERGHQPQHF. This chain uses TRBV28 with TRBJ1-5, with 7 bases that match TRBD1. V was clipped by 9 bases and J by 5 bases; unmatched bases: 7. Germline loops: CDR1 MDHEN, CDR2 SYDVKM. The CDR3 spans 13 residues.

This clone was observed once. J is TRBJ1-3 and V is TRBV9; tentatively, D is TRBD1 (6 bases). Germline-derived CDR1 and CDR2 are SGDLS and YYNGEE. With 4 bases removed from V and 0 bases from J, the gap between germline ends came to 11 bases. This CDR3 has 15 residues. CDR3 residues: CASSPRTDSGNTIYF. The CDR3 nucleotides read TGTGCCAGCAGCCCAAGGACAGACTCTGGAAACACCATATATTTT.